The 2 T cell receptor beta chains reported below all come from one sample, sequenced in a study of cytomegalovirus exposure and HLA in healthy donors. The PCR used 60 Vbeta and 13 Jbeta primers. The protocol was immunoSEQ multiplex PCR, while the TCRdb copy is restricted to in-frame clones and leaves out a portion. Of around 78,000 clones listed, 80% are singletons. The sequencing sample was made of PBMCs. All receptors come from a male donor in good health and CMV-seronegative.

The rearrangement uses TRBV5-1 and TRBJ2-1; TRBD1 matches 7 bases. CDR3 length: 14 residues. The germline V gene encodes CDR1 SGHRS and CDR2 YFSETQ. Trimming cost V 0 bases and J 6 bases; bases outside gene matches: 3. CDR3 region: CASSLGTGSNEQFF. CDR3 sequence (DNA): TGCGCCAGCAGCTTGGGGACAGGAAGCAATGAGCAGTTCTTC. The full variable domain, its missing parts supplied by reference TRBV5-1 and TRBJ2-1, is KAGVTQTPRYLIKTRGQQVTLSCSPISGHRSVSWYQQTPGQGLQFLFEYFSETQRNKGNFPGRFSGRQFSNSRSEMNVSTLELGDSALYLCASSLGTGSNEQFFGPGTRLTVL.

This clone was seen a few times. CDR3 protein: CASSLTDDYGYTF. CDR3 DNA sequence: TGTGCCAGCAGCTTGACAGACGACTATGGCTACACCTTC. The chain uses TRBV6-1 and TRBJ1-2, with D perhaps matching TRBD1 (5 bases). The V gene lost 6 bases and the J gene lost 3 bases, with 11 bases spanning the gap. CDR1 and CDR2 from the germline V gene are MNHNS and SASEGT. This CDR3 contains 13 residues.